In this sample, the clone carrying this T cell receptor (beta chain) turned up a few times. The sample belongs to a study of early T cells in non-severe SARS-CoV-2 infection. Study-wide background: Chains were unpaired, as sequencing was done on bulk RNA from unsorted whole blood.

The CDR3 extends over 13 amino acids. CDR1 is SQVTM and CDR2 is ANQGSEA in the germline V gene. The ends were cut back, 7 bases at V and 7 bases at J, with 17 bases in the middle. The TCR library protocol attached unique molecular identifiers to the individual cDNA molecules. TCRdb passed the 5' RACE reads through MiXCR, listing each CDR3 protein once. The sample consists of fewer than 95,000 distinct CDR3 sequences, 16% of them appearing once. V and J are TRBV29-1 and TRBJ2-1, with D unresolved. Sequencing used whole blood, obtained at baseline. This clonotype was sampled from an adult who was a healthcare worker with PCR-confirmed SARS-CoV-2 infection or an uninfected control (not recorded which). The DNA for the CDR3 is TGCAGCGCCGTGCGGCCTCGTGAAAATGAGCAGTTCTTC. Its protein product is CSAVRPRENEQFF.